These 6 T cell receptor beta chains came from one sample sequenced in a study of blood T cells in healthy people across ages (dated by TCRdb to 2013 to 2016). The library relied on 5' RACE. The run used an Illumina HiSeq 2500. A second PCR of about 6 to 11 cycles was performed with a sample-barcoded 5' primer and a J-beta primer mix. The public sequencing data were trimmed at Q25 with fastp and processed into clonotypes with MiXCR by TCRdb, which kept only in-frame beta chains. Identical CDR3 protein sequences are pooled into one entry, listed with their most common genes and DNA. Here the sample has 550,000 to 750,000 distinct CDR3 sequences; 21% occur a single time. The ten largest clones take up around 3.4% of the sample. The sample comprised blood. These receptors were collected from a man between 65 and 80 years old in good health.

This clonotype was seen more than once but under ten times. J is TRBJ1-2 and V is TRBV20-1; TRBD1 agrees at 7 bases. V was clipped by 2 bases and J by 5 bases; unmatched bases: 5. Germline CDR1 is DFQATT and CDR2 is SNEGSKA (reference sequence). The CDR3 has 13 amino acids. The CDR3 nucleotides are TGCAGTGCTAGATGGGACAGCCTTTATGGCTACACCTTC. Its translation is CSARWDSLYGYTF.

The rearrangement uses TRBV6-5 and TRBJ2-4; TRBD1 is a possible D gene (6 bases). The CDR3 contains 14 residues. Germline lookup yields CDR1 MNHEY and CDR2 SVGAGI. The V end was cut by 0 bases, the J end by 8 bases, with 11 bases between. The CDR3 sequence is CASSYSTAGDIQYF. The CDR3 region has the DNA TGTGCCAGCAGTTACTCGACAGCAGGGGACATTCAGTACTTC.

This clonotype was seen a handful of times. J is TRBJ2-7 and V is TRBV20-1, with 11 bases lining up with TRBD2. Germline CDR1 is DFQATT and CDR2 is SNEGSKA (reference sequence). CDR3 length: 13 residues. V shed 3 bases, J shed 5 bases, and the junction held 3 bases outside the gene matches. The CDR3 bases are TGCAGTGCTAGGACTAGCGGGACCAACGAGCAGTACTTC. This gives the protein CSARTSGTNEQYF.

The sample holds a few counts of this clonotype. This chain links TRBV6-5 with TRBJ2-5, with D maybe TRBD2 (5 bases). Germline V CDR1 and CDR2: MNHEY, SVGAGI. The V and J ends lost 5 bases and 5 bases respectively, with 18 bases between them. The CDR3 runs 15 residues. CDR3 nucleotide sequence: TGTGCCAGCAGTCAGTCGGACTTACCGCTGGAGACCCAGTACTTC. Its translation is CASSQSDLPLETQYF.

This clonotype was seen only a few times. The junction departs from germline at one end; a sequencing error may be responsible. The CDR3 DNA sequence: TGTGTCAGCAGTTTTAAAGCTCAAGAGACCCAGTACTTC. It yields the protein CVSSFKAQETQYF. The V gene is TRBV25-1, the J gene TRBJ2-5; D is unresolved. The germline CDR1 and CDR2 sequences are MGHDK and SYGVNS. This CDR3 contains 13 residues.

The rearrangement uses TRBV11-2 and TRBJ2-5; perhaps D is TRBD1 or TRBD2 (6 bases each). The CDR3 sequence is 17 residues long. Germline V lookup: CDR1 SGHAT, CDR2 FQNNGV. Deletions cut 5 bases from V and 6 bases from J, with 25 bases between. The CDR3 nucleotides read TGTGCCAGCAGCCCCGGGGGCAGTTTAATCCATTTAAAGACCCAGTACTTC. This translates into CASSPGGSLIHLKTQYF.